A selection of T cell receptor beta chains follows, all from one sample in a study of blood T cell repertoires in COVID-19. Assay: immunoSEQ multiplex PCR; the TCRdb copy retains only in-frame clones and omits some. The top ten hold 2.3% of the sample, which has 300,000 to 450,000 clones, more than 70% seen once. The sequencing input was peripheral blood. The source is a woman aged 60-75 years with COVID-19, enrolled during active disease. The CDR3 runs from the conserved cysteine through the conserved F or W. A D gene is named only where the DNA matches it firmly. The size of a clone is reported for some rows only, either as once, few or many, or as a class for expanded clones.

d_call j_call clone_size v_call cdr3_nt cdr3_aa
TRBD2 TRBJ2-5 . TRBV4-1 TGCGCCAGCAGCCAAACTAGCGGGGGGGTCTCTGGGGAGACCCAGTACTTC CASSQTSGGVSGETQYF
TRBD1 TRBJ1-2 once TRBV5-1 TGCGCCAGCAGCTACTTAGGACAGGGCAGTGGCTACACCTTC CASSYLGQGSGYTF
TRBD1 TRBJ2-1 . TRBV6-5 TGTGCCAGCAGTTACTCTGGGACAGGGGTCAATGAGCAGTTCTTC CASSYSGTGVNEQFF
. TRBJ2-7 . TRBV9 TGTGCCAGCAGCCCTCGACAAAGCTCCTACGAGCAGTACTTC CASSPRQSSYEQYF
TRBD1 TRBJ1-6 . TRBV6-6 TGTGCCAGCAGCAAGGACAGGTCCTATAATTCACCCCTCCACTTT CASSKDRSYNSPLHF
TRBD2 TRBJ2-3 . TRBV2 TGTGCCAGCAGTTTCAGACTAGCGGGGGAAGGAGATACGCAGTATTTT CASSFRLAGEGDTQYF
. TRBJ1-1 once TRBV6-4 TGTGCCAGCAGTGCCTCCACACTGAACACTGAAGCTTTCTTT CASSASTLNTEAFF
. TRBJ1-1 . TRBV12-5 TGTGCTAGTGGTCTCCAGATGAACACTGAAGCTTTCTTT CASGLQMNTEAFF
. TRBJ1-2 . TRBV19 TGTGCCAGTAGTGCAGCGGACGCGCGCGGATACTATGGCTACACCTTC CASSAADARGYYGYTF
. TRBJ2-1 . TRBV24-1 TGTGCCACCAGTGGGGGCGGCAGCTCCTACAATGAGCAGTTCTTC CATSGGGSSYNEQFF
TRBD1 TRBJ1-1 . TRBV20-1 TGCAGTGCTAGTAAAGACAGGGGCGGACGCACTGAAGCTTTCTTT CSASKDRGGRTEAFF
TRBD1 TRBJ1-1 . TRBV5-6 TGTGCCAGCAGCCGCATGGGGACAGCCAATGAAGCTTTCTTT CASSRMGTANEAFF
. TRBJ2-7 . TRBV7-9 TGTGCCAGCAGCTTAGGAGGAGACTCCTACGAGCAGTACTTC CASSLGGDSYEQYF
. TRBJ2-7 . TRBV3-1/TRBV3-2 TGTGCCAGCGGAGAGCGATCTACTCAGGGGGAGCAGTACTTC CASGERSTQGEQYF
. TRBJ1-1 . TRBV12-3/TRBV12-4 TGTGCCAGCAGCACCCCAGGGAGGACTGAAGCTTTCTTT CASSTPGRTEAFF
TRBD2 TRBJ2-3 . TRBV6-5 TGTGCCAGCAGCCGGGGGGGAGATACGCAGTATTTT CASSRGGDTQYF
TRBD2 TRBJ2-3 . TRBV5-5 TGTGCCAGCAGCTTGGTTGGACTAGGGACAGATACGCAGTATTTT CASSLVGLGTDTQYF
TRBD1 TRBJ2-1 . TRBV6-7 TGTGCCAGCAGTTACTCCGCGGACAGGGGGCTTGGTGAGCAGTTCTTC CASSYSADRGLGEQFF
. TRBJ1-4 . TRBV4-2 TGTGCCAGCAGCCAAGCAGACAGTGTTAGTGAAAAACTGTTTTTT CASSQADSVSEKLFF
TRBD1 TRBJ1-4 . TRBV2 TGTGCCAGCAGTGAAGGGACAGGGCGCCCTAATGAAAAACTGTTTTTT CASSEGTGRPNEKLFF
. TRBJ2-3 . TRBV7-9 TGTGCCAGCAGCCTAGGCGGGATCTCTAACCTTCCAGATACGCAGTATTTT CASSLGGISNLPDTQYF
TRBD2 TRBJ2-3 . TRBV5-1 TGCGCCAGCAGAGGGCGGGGGGCCAGCACAGATACGCAGTATTTT CASRGRGASTDTQYF
. TRBJ1-5 . TRBV18 TGTGCCAGCTCACCGACGGCAGGGATCGATCAGCCCCAGCATTTT CASSPTAGIDQPQHF
. TRBJ2-2 . TRBV19 TGTGCCAGTAGACCACCGGGACAGAACACCGGGGAGCTGTTTTTT CASRPPGQNTGELFF
TRBD1 TRBJ2-7 . TRBV11-3 TGTGCCAGCAGCGTGGGACAGGGGAATAACTACGAGCAGTACTTC CASSVGQGNNYEQYF
. TRBJ2-2 . TRBV11-3 TGTGCCAGCAGCGGTATCCGGGACACACCCGGGGAGCTGTTTTTT CASSGIRDTPGELFF
TRBD1 TRBJ1-5 . TRBV19 TGTGCCAGTAGTCGTCGACAGGGGGCTTATAGCAATCAGCCCCAGCATTTT CASSRRQGAYSNQPQHF
TRBD1 TRBJ2-3 few TRBV24-1 TGTGCCACCAGTGACCATACCAGGACAGGACAAGGAGGCACAGATACGCAGTATTTT CATSDHTRTGQGGTDTQYF
. TRBJ2-2 . TRBV6-5 TGTGCCAGCAGTTGGGCCCGACAACACCGGGAGCTGTTTTTT CASSWARQHRELFF
. TRBJ1-2 few TRBV7-9 TGTGCCAGCAGCTTAACAGGGACCACGAAGACTCCACATGGCTACACCTTC CASSLTGTTKTPHGYTF
. TRBJ1-2 . TRBV28 TGTGCCAGCAGTTTTATTGGAGGGTCGGAGAGATACACCTTC CASSFIGGSERYTF
TRBD1 TRBJ1-3 . TRBV9 TGTGCCAGCAGCGCGACAGGGTTCGCAAGCTCTGGAAACACCATATATTTT CASSATGFASSGNTIYF
TRBD2 TRBJ2-1 . TRBV24-1 TGTGCCACCAGTGACCGTAGCGGGGGTGTTCTCGGGGAGCAGTTCTTC CATSDRSGGVLGEQFF
TRBD1 TRBJ2-5 . TRBV18 TGTGCCAGCTCACCAGGAGGGCAAGGGACAGGACAAGAGACCCAGTACTTC CASSPGGQGTGQETQYF
. TRBJ2-1 . TRBV27 TGTGCCAGCAGTTTAAGCACCTACAATGAGCAGTTCTTC CASSLSTYNEQFF
. TRBJ1-2 . TRBV28 TGTGCCAGCAATGGCCAGGGCAGGAGATTGTTAACCTTC CASNGQGRRLLTF
TRBD2 TRBJ2-5 few TRBV4-1 TGCGCCAGCAGCCATCCACTAGCGGGGGGGGAGAAGACCCAGTACTTC CASSHPLAGGEKTQYF
TRBD1 TRBJ1-2 . TRBV27 TGTGCCAGCAGTTTAGGACAGGGGTCTAACTATGGCTACACCTTC CASSLGQGSNYGYTF
. TRBJ1-6 few TRBV5-4 TGTGCCAGCAGCTTGCGTAATTCACCCCTCCACTTT CASSLRNSPLHF
. TRBJ1-1 few TRBV30 TGTGCCTGGAGTTATGGACAGATGAACACTGAAGCTTTCTTT CAWSYGQMNTEAFF
TRBD1 TRBJ2-7 . TRBV13 TGTGCCAGTACGGCCGGGACAGAGAATTACGAGCAGTACTTC CASTAGTENYEQYF
TRBD2 TRBJ2-1 . TRBV6-5 TGTGCCAGCAGTCTGACTAGCGGGGCGGCGGTTGAGCAGTTCTTC CASSLTSGAAVEQFF
. TRBJ1-4 once TRBV19 TGTGCCAGTAGTCGACAGGATCGATTCGAAAAACTGTTTTTT CASSRQDRFEKLFF
. TRBJ2-7 once TRBV7-2 TGTGCCAGCAGCTTAATGGGGGCCCTCACCTACGAGCAGTACTTC CASSLMGALTYEQYF
TRBD1 TRBJ2-7 . TRBV2 TGTGCCAGCAGTAACCCCATGACAGGGGGGGCCTACGAGCAGTACTTC CASSNPMTGGAYEQYF
TRBD2 TRBJ2-3 . TRBV11-1 TGTGCCAGCAGCCGACTAGCGGGGAGCACAGATACGCAGTATTTT CASSRLAGSTDTQYF
TRBD1 TRBJ2-7 . TRBV9 TGTGCCAGCAGCGGCGAGGACAGGGGTAGCTACGAGCAGTACTTC CASSGEDRGSYEQYF
. TRBJ2-1 . TRBV7-9 TGTGCCAGCAGCTCCACCGGGGGATACAATGAGCAGTTCTTC CASSSTGGYNEQFF
. TRBJ1-1 . TRBV7-9 TGTGCCAGCAGCCTCCTCCAGGCGAGGGCCGTGGGTGCTTTCTTT CASSLLQARAVGAFF
. TRBJ1-1 . TRBV6-6 TGTGCCAGCAGTTCAGACAGGAGGACTGAAGCTTTCTTT CASSSDRRTEAFF
TRBD1 TRBJ2-7 once TRBV28 TGTGCCAGCAGTTTGATACCGGGACAGGGAACCTACGAGCAGTACTTC CASSLIPGQGTYEQYF
TRBD2 TRBJ2-3 . TRBV18 TGTGCCAGCTCACCAGCGGGGGGGCCAGGCAGCCCAGATACGCAGTATTTT CASSPAGGPGSPDTQYF
. TRBJ1-5 . TRBV21-1 TGTGCCAGCAGCCATCCCCAGTCTGACAGGCCCGGGCTCCTTAATAGCAATCAGCCCCAGCATTTT CASSHPQSDRPGLLNSNQPQHF
TRBD2 TRBJ2-1 . TRBV2 TGTGCCAGCAGTGAATCGACTAGCGGGGGGGTGAAGTTCTTC CASSESTSGGVKFF
. TRBJ2-1 . TRBV11-3 TGTGCCAGCAGCAATAGTGGAGGGGGCAGGGGATCCTACAATGAGCAGTTCTTC CASSNSGGGRGSYNEQFF
. TRBJ2-7 . TRBV12-3/TRBV12-4 TGTGCCAGCAGTTTTAACTACGAGCAGTACTTC CASSFNYEQYF